The 21 T cell receptor beta chains below all came from one sample that was sequenced in a study of shared clonotypes between healthy human individuals. Clones were read by immunoSEQ multiplex PCR, and TCRdb kept only the in-frame ones, dropping some. Among some 1 million clones listed, around 76% were seen once. Sequencing was carried out using memory CD4+ T cells sorted from blood. The sample's subset: CD45RA-negative fraction. The receptors shown here come from a man younger than 35 in good health.

This clone was seen a few times. The chain has TRBV7-8 and TRBJ1-4, with D possibly matching TRBD1 (5 bases). Germline V gene sequence: CDR1 SGHVS, CDR2 FQNEAQ. V lost 4 bases and J lost 7, with 13 bases in between. This CDR3 contains 14 residues. This CDR3 is CASSYDSSREKLFF. For the CDR3, the DNA is TGTGCCAGCAGCTACGACAGTAGTCGTGAAAAACTGTTTTTT.

The V and J genes are TRBV6-6 and TRBJ2-1, with D possibly TRBD2 on 7 matching bases. Germline V CDR1 and CDR2: MNHNY, SVGAGI (reference sequence). The CDR3 extends over 13 amino acids. Trimming removed 2 bases from V and 15 bases from J, with 17 bases in between. In nucleotides, the CDR3 is TGTGCCAGCAGTTACGGAGGGGGAGGGCCGCCGTTCTTC. Protein: CASSYGGGGPPFF.

The chain carries TRBV28 and TRBJ1-1; no firm D call. The germline V gene encodes CDR1 MDHEN and CDR2 SYDVKM. With 10 bases removed from V and 1 base from J, the gap between germline ends came to 19 bases. The CDR3 extends over 15 amino acids. CDR3 sequence: CATAPHTLRNTEAFF. CDR3 bases: TGTGCCACCGCACCCCACACTCTGAGGAACACTGAAGCTTTCTTT. The full variable domain, with the rest looked up from reference TRBV28 and TRBJ1-1, is DVKVTQSSRYLVKRTGEKVFLECVQDMDHENMFWYRQDPGLGLRLIYFSYDVKMKEKGDIPEGYSVSREKKERFSLILESASTNQTSMYLCATAPHTLRNTEAFFGQGTRLTVV.

This chain uses TRBV2 with TRBJ1-2; weak D call: TRBD1 (6 bases). V lost 2 bases and J 2 bases, leaving 6 bases between the germline ends. The germline V gene encodes CDR1 SNHLY and CDR2 FYNNEI. The CDR3 consists of 13 residues. The CDR3 loop is CASSEQGNYGYTF. The CDR3 DNA reads TGTGCCAGCAGTGAACAGGGGAACTATGGCTACACCTTC.

This clone came up many times. V usage is TRBV5-4 and J usage is TRBJ1-2, with 7 bases aligning to TRBD1. V lost 2 bases and J lost 5; bases outside the gene matches: 6. The V gene's germline CDR1 is SGHNT and CDR2 YYREEE (reference sequence). This CDR3 spans 14 amino acids. The CDR3 region is CASSFPGTEYGYTF. CDR3 in DNA: TGTGCCAGCAGCTTCCCCGGGACAGAGTATGGCTACACCTTC.

V usage is TRBV2 and J usage is TRBJ1-1; D is uncertain. V was pared by 6 bases and J by 11 bases, with 19 bases between. This CDR3 is built from 13 residues. Germline V lookup: CDR1 SNHLY, CDR2 FYNNEI. CDR3 coding DNA: TGTGCCAGCAGCCCCCGTTTTTTTTCTTGGGCTTTCTTT. Translating it yields CASSPRFFSWAFF.

A single count supports this clone. The chain employs TRBV19 and TRBJ1-2; 8 nucleotides line up with TRBD1. The CDR3 is 19 amino acids. Germline CDR1 reads LNHDA; CDR2 reads SQIVND (reference sequence). The V and J ends lost 5 bases and 0 bases, in that order; junction bases with no gene match: 17. Here the CDR3 reads CASSPGGQDLSKANYGYTF. In DNA, the CDR3 is TGTGCCAGTAGTCCGGGGGGACAGGACCTCAGTAAAGCTAACTATGGCTACACCTTC.

The V gene is TRBV7-2, the J gene TRBJ2-5, with D perhaps TRBD2 (6 bases). Germline V CDR1 and CDR2: SGHTA, FQGNSA. V lost 4 bases and J lost 1, with 13 bases in between. The CDR3 sequence is 15 residues long. The CDR3 loop is CASSWVSGSQETQYF. Written as DNA, the CDR3 is TGTGCCAGCAGCTGGGTTAGCGGTTCCCAAGAGACCCAGTACTTC.

The chain links TRBV7-9 to TRBJ2-1; the D is unclear. Germline-derived CDR1 and CDR2 are SEHNR and FQNEAQ (reference sequence). The V and J ends lost 7 bases and 3 bases respectively, with 4 bases between them. The CDR3 is 11 amino acids. Written as DNA, the CDR3 is TGTGCCAGCAACAACTACAATGAGCAGTTCTTC. Translated: CASNNYNEQFF. The entire variable domain, with the rest obtained from reference TRBV7-9 and TRBJ2-1, is as follows: DTGVSQNPRHKITKRGQNVTFRCDPISEHNRLYWYRQTLGQGPEFLTYFQNEAQLEKSRLLSDRFSAERPKGSFSTLEIQRTEQGDSAMYLCASNNYNEQFFGPGTRLTVL.

V and J are TRBV5-1 and TRBJ1-1; no definite D call. Germline CDR1 is SGHRS and CDR2 is YFSETQ. V lost 4 bases, J lost 0 bases, and 10 bases lay in between. This CDR3 has 14 amino acids. The CDR3 region has the DNA TGCGCCAGCAGCCTCACCGACCTGAACACTGAAGCTTTCTTT. Translation gives CASSLTDLNTEAFF.

This clone occurred a few times. CDR3 region: CAWRLVGRMELFF. Here the CDR3 DNA reads TGTGCCTGGAGATTAGTGGGCAGAATGGAACTGTTTTTT. The chain joins TRBV30 to TRBJ1-4; unclear D gene. Trimming removed 3 bases at V and 12 bases at J, with 17 bases between. CDR1 GTSNPN and CDR2 SVGIG come from the germline V gene (reference sequence). CDR3 length: 13 amino acids.

This chain connects TRBV7-8 to TRBJ2-5; 7 nucleotides line up with TRBD1. CDR1 and CDR2 from the germline V gene are SGHVS and FQNEAQ. This CDR3 is 16 amino acids long. V shed 5 bases, J shed 2 bases, and the junction held 11 bases outside the gene matches. In DNA form, the CDR3 reads TGTGCCAGCAGCCCCAGACAGGGATTAGGGCAAGAGACCCAGTACTTC. This encodes CASSPRQGLGQETQYF.

V gene TRBV28 combines with J gene TRBJ1-5; TRBD1 is a possible D gene (5 bases). Germline assignment: CDR1 MDHEN and CDR2 SYDVKM. This CDR3 spans 15 amino acids. Trimming cost V 0 bases and J 6 bases, with 12 bases left between them. CDR3 DNA: TGTGCCAGCAGTTTATGGGGGGTACGGGGTCAGCCCCAGCATTTT. Protein: CASSLWGVRGQPQHF.

The chain uses TRBV18 and TRBJ2-7; a possible D gene is TRBD1 (6 bases). Deletions cut 5 bases from V and 5 bases from J, with 10 bases between. Germline V gene lookup returns CDR1 KGHSH and CDR2 LQKENI. The CDR3 is 12 residues long. The CDR3 DNA is TGTGCCAGCTCAGTGAAGGGGGACGAGCAGTACTTC. The encoded protein is CASSVKGDEQYF.

This chain joins TRBV19 and TRBJ2-5; maybe TRBD2 (6 bases). V lost 4 bases, J lost 2 bases, and 14 bases lay in between. Germline V CDR1 and CDR2: LNHDA, SQIVND (reference sequence). This CDR3 is built from 15 residues. CDR3 region: CASSTHRDWQETQYF. In DNA form, the CDR3 reads TGTGCCAGTAGTACCCACCGGGACTGGCAAGAGACCCAGTACTTC. Full variable domain (rest looked up from reference TRBV19 and TRBJ2-5): DGGITQSPKYLFRKEGQNVTLSCEQNLNHDAMYWYRQDPGQGLRLIYYSQIVNDFQKGDIAEGYSVSREKKESFPLTVTSAQKNPTAFYLCASSTHRDWQETQYFGPGTRLLVL.

Comments on this clone: This sample also contains other DNA sequences that code for the same CDR3. This chain connects TRBV28 to TRBJ1-6, with D perhaps matching TRBD1 (5 bases). Germline loops: CDR1 MDHEN, CDR2 SYDVKM. The CDR3 consists of 15 residues. V gave up 3 bases and J gave up 0 bases, with 6 bases separating them. CDR3 in DNA: TGTGCCAGCAGTTTGGGGCGCTCCTATAATTCACCCCTCCACTTT. Translation gives CASSLGRSYNSPLHF.

V is TRBV5-1 and J is TRBJ2-1; D might be TRBD2 (6 bases). This CDR3 spans 16 amino acids. CDR1 is SGHRS and CDR2 is YFSETQ in the germline V gene. V lost 5 bases and J lost 0, with 15 bases in between. The CDR3 region is CASSASLSGSYNEQFF. The CDR3 DNA reads TGCGCCAGCAGTGCCTCCCTTAGCGGCTCCTACAATGAGCAGTTCTTC.

This clone was counted a few times. J is TRBJ2-3 and V is TRBV9; D may be TRBD2 (5 bases). CDR1 is SGDLS, CDR2 YYNGEE, per germline. Between the trimmed V and J ends, which lost 4 bases and 2 bases, there was a span of 8 bases. The CDR3 runs to 13 residues. CDR3 region: CASSPGLTDTQYF. For the CDR3, the DNA is TGTGCCAGCAGCCCAGGACTCACAGATACGCAGTATTTT.

The rearrangement uses TRBV11-2 and TRBJ2-7; the D gene is possibly TRBD1 (5 bases). Germline CDR1 reads SGHAT; CDR2 reads FQNNGV. V was shortened by 5 bases and J by 0 bases, with 14 bases between the two germline ends. The CDR3 covers 15 residues. The CDR3 is CASSQQQVSSYEQYF. The DNA of the CDR3 is TGTGCCAGCAGCCAACAACAGGTATCCTCCTACGAGCAGTACTTC. The full variable domain, with the rest looked up from reference TRBV11-2 and TRBJ2-7, is EAGVAQSPRYKIIEKRQSVAFWCNPISGHATLYWYQQILGQGPKLLIQFQNNGVVDDSQLPKDRFSAERLKGVDSTLKIQPAKLEDSAVYLCASSQQQVSSYEQYFGPGTRLTVT.

This clone has only a few counts. The rearrangement uses TRBV13 and TRBJ2-3; 8 bases line up with TRBD2. This CDR3 is 14 amino acids long. V gave up 0 bases and J gave up 4 bases; unmatched junction bases: 0. Germline CDR1 and CDR2: PRHDT and FYEKMQ (reference sequence). CDR3 residues: CASSLGGGADTQYF. CDR3 DNA: TGTGCCAGCAGCTTAGGCGGGGGGGCAGATACGCAGTATTTT. The full variable domain, rest sourced from reference TRBV13 and TRBJ2-3, is AAGVIQSPRHLIKEKRETATLKCYPIPRHDTVYWYQQGPGQDPQFLISFYEKMQSDKGSIPDRFSAQQFSDYHSELNMSSLELGDSALYFCASSLGGGADTQYFGPGTRLTVL.

The chain links TRBV30 to TRBJ2-1; 9 bases fit TRBD2. This CDR3 contains 17 residues. Germline values: CDR1 GTSNPN, CDR2 SVGIG (reference sequence). J gave up 0 bases and V 3 bases, and 9 bases lay outside the gene matches. The CDR3 sequence is CAWRATSGSYSYNEQFF. DNA of the CDR3: TGTGCCTGGAGGGCAACTAGCGGGTCATACTCCTACAATGAGCAGTTCTTC.